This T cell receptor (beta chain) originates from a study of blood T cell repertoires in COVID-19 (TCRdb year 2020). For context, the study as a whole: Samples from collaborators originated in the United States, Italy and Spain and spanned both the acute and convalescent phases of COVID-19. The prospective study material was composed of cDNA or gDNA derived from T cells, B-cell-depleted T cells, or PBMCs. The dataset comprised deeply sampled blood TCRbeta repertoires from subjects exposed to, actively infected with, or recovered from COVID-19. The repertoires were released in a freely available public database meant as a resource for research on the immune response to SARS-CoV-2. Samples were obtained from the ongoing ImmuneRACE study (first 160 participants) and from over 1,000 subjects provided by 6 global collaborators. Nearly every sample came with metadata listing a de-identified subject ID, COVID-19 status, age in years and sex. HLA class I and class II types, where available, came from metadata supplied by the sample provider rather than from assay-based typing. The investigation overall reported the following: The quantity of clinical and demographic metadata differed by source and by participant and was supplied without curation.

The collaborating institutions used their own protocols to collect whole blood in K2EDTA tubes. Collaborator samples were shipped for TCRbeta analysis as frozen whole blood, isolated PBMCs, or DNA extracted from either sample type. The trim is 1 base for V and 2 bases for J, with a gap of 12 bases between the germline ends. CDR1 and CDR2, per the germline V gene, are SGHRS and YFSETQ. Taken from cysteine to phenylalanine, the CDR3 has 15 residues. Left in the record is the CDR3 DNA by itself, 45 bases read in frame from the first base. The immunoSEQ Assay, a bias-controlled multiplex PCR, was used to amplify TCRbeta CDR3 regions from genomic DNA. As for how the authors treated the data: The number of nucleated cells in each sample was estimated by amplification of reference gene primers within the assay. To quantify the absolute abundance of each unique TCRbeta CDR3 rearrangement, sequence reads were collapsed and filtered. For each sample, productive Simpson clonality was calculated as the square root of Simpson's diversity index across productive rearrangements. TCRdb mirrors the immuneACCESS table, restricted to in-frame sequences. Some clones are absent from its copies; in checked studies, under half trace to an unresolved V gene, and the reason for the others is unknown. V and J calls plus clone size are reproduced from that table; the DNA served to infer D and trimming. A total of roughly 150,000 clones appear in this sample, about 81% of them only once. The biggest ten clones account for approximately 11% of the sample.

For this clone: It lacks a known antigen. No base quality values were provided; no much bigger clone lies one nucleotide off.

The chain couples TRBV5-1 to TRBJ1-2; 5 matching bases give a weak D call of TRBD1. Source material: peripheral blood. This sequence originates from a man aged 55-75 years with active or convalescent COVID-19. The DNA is TGCGCCAGCAGCTTGCGGCAGGGAGGGAACTATGGCTACACCTTC. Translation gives CASSLRQGGNYGYTF.